Below, 30 T cell receptor beta chains from the same sample are listed, as sequenced in a study of CD8+CD57+ T cells in acquired aplastic anemia. Investigators profiled TCR beta VDJ and CDR3 from genomic DNA template. MiXCR was run by TCRdb on the reads, yielding one entry per CDR3 protein. The sample has about 200,000 distinct CDR3 sequences; over 55% are singletons. All patients picked for sequencing had shown, by flow cytometry, an expansion of CD8+CD57+ cells. The sequencing sample was made of sorted CD4+, CD8+, or CD8+CD57+ T cells (not recorded which) from PBMCs. The receptors here all came from a human donor with aplastic anemia.

This clonotype was counted only a few times. This sequence joins TRBV19 and TRBJ2-3, with 13 bases matching TRBD2. Germline CDR1 and CDR2: LNHDA and SQIVND (reference sequence). After removal of 2 bases from V and 5 bases from J, the junction contained 13 bases not matched to a gene. This CDR3 is 19 amino acids long. The CDR3 DNA sequence: TGTGCCAGTAGTATACTACTAGCGGGGGGGGCTATCGATGTAGATACGCAGTATTTT. This codes for CASSILLAGGAIDVDTQYF.

The rearrangement uses TRBV15 and TRBJ1-6; D possibly corresponds to TRBD1 (5 bases). With 5 bases removed from V and 6 bases from J, the gap between germline ends came to 14 bases. CDR1 LNHNV and CDR2 YYDKDF come from the germline V gene (reference sequence). This CDR3 is 15 amino acids long. In nucleotides, the CDR3 is TGTGCCACCAGCGTAACCGGGACCATTAATTCACCCCTCCACTTT. The encoded protein is CATSVTGTINSPLHF. Drawing the rest from reference TRBV15 and TRBJ1-6, the complete variable domain is DAMVIQNPRYQVTQFGKPVTLSCSQTLNHNVMYWYQQKSSQAPKLLFHYYDKDFNNEADTPDNFQSRRPNTSFCFLDIRSPGLGDTAMYLCATSVTGTINSPLHFGNGTRLTVT.

This clonotype has only a few counts. This chain joins TRBV25-1 and TRBJ1-3, with D hard to call. V lost 4 bases and J 4 bases, leaving 8 bases between the germline ends. The CDR3 loop spans 13 amino acids. Germline V gives CDR1 MGHDK, CDR2 SYGVNS. CDR3 region: CASSVSTGNTIYF. In DNA, the CDR3 is TGTGCCAGCAGTGTCAGCACCGGAAACACCATATATTTT.

This chain links TRBV12-3 or TRBV12-4 with TRBJ1-2; no reliable D call. Trimming left V 4 bases short and J 2 bases short, with 11 bases between. The CDR3 is 14 residues long. For the CDR3, the DNA is TGTGCCAGCAGTTACGGGCAGGTGAACTATGGCTACACCTTC. Amino acid sequence: CASSYGQVNYGYTF.

V is TRBV20-1 and J is TRBJ2-1; 11 nucleotides match TRBD2. The CDR3 sequence is 15 residues long. CDR1 and CDR2 (germline): DFQATT, SNEGSKA (reference sequence). V dropped 3 bases and J dropped 5; count of bases not matched to a gene: 6. CDR3: CSARSQTSGNNEQFF. The CDR3 DNA sequence: TGCAGTGCTAGGTCCCAGACTAGCGGGAACAATGAGCAGTTCTTC.

This clonotype was detected many times. The chain links TRBV12-3 or TRBV12-4 to TRBJ1-1; no firm D call. This CDR3 has 13 residues. The V end was cut by 4 bases, the J end by 2 bases, with 8 bases between. The CDR3 reads CASSSQRNTEAFF. The CDR3 coding sequence is TGTGCCAGCAGTTCGCAACGCAACACTGAAGCTTTCTTT.

In this sample, this clonotype turned up many times. The chain is built from TRBV11-2 and TRBJ2-1, with 12 bases that match TRBD2. In germline, CDR1 is SGHAT, CDR2 FQNNGV. J gave up 4 bases and V 3 bases, and 10 bases lay outside the gene matches. The CDR3 runs to 18 residues. The CDR3 loop reads CASSFSPSTSGGYNEQFF. The CDR3, as DNA: TGTGCCAGCAGCTTCAGCCCTTCGACTAGCGGGGGTTACAATGAGCAGTTCTTC.

The chain's CDR3 is CASSSGGDQPQHF. CDR3 nucleotides: TGTGCCAGCAGTTCGGGGGGGGATCAGCCCCAGCATTTT. V and J are TRBV25-1 and TRBJ1-5, with a weak D call TRBD1 (5 bases). Deletions cut 5 bases from V and 5 bases from J, with 10 bases between. Looked up from germline, CDR1 is MGHDK and CDR2 is SYGVNS. The CDR3 extends over 13 amino acids.

V and J are TRBV7-6 and TRBJ1-1, with TRBD1 matching over 7 bases. V gave up 5 bases and J gave up 7 bases; unmatched junction bases: 7. Germline V gene lookup returns CDR1 SGHVS and CDR2 FNYEAQ. The CDR3 has 13 amino acids. The chain's CDR3 is CASSRTGGGEAFF. In DNA, the CDR3 is TGTGCCAGCAGCCGGACAGGCGGGGGTGAAGCTTTCTTT.

This rearrangement joins TRBV7-9 to TRBJ2-5, with D possibly matching TRBD2 (7 bases). The CDR3 is 15 residues long. The ends were cut back, 10 bases at V and 5 bases at J, with 23 bases in the middle. Germline CDR1 is SEHNR and CDR2 is FQNEAQ (reference sequence). CDR3 protein: CATAGGQLGDETQYF. In DNA, the CDR3 is TGTGCCACCGCCGGGGGGCAGTTAGGGGATGAGACCCAGTACTTC.

This clonotype was detected a few times. This chain connects TRBV7-2 to TRBJ2-5; 10 bases are a match to TRBD2. The V and J ends lost 1 base and 4 bases, in that order; junction bases with no gene match: 3. The CDR3 runs to 15 residues. Germline V CDR1 and CDR2: SGHTA, FQGNSA. Here the CDR3 reads CASSLERGGRETQYF. The CDR3, as DNA: TGTGCCAGCAGCTTAGAGCGGGGGGGCCGAGAGACCCAGTACTTC.

V usage is TRBV10-1 and J usage is TRBJ2-3; TRBD1 matches 9 bases. Losses at the gene ends were 4 bases for V and 5 bases for J; bases not matched to a gene: 4. The length of the CDR3 is 14 residues. In germline, CDR1 is WNHNN, CDR2 SYGVQD (reference sequence). The CDR3 protein is CASSGDRDVDTQYF. The CDR3 coding sequence is TGCGCCAGCAGTGGGGACAGGGATGTAGATACGCAGTATTTT.

This clonotype appeared a few times. The rearrangement joins TRBV10-2 to TRBJ1-1; perhaps TRBD1 as D (6 bases). Germline V gives CDR1 WSHSY, CDR2 SAAADI. Trimming removed 8 bases at V and 5 bases at J, with 15 bases between. The CDR3 runs 13 residues. CDR3 DNA sequence: TGCGCCAGCTCTCGCAGGGGTTGGACTGAAGCTTTCTTT. It specifies CASSRRGWTEAFF.

This rearrangement joins TRBV9 to TRBJ2-3; the D gene is possibly TRBD1 (5 bases). Germline lookup yields CDR1 SGDLS and CDR2 YYNGEE. The CDR3 extends over 15 amino acids. The ends were cut back, 4 bases at V and 0 bases at J, with 12 bases in the middle. CDR3 in amino acids: CASSIRATSTDTQYF. The CDR3 DNA is TGTGCCAGCAGCATCAGGGCTACTAGCACAGATACGCAGTATTTT.

This clonotype was seen ten or more times. Written as DNA, the CDR3 is TGTGCCAGCAGCTTAGAACGGGGGGCGGTCCCAGATACGCAGTATTTT. Its translation is CASSLERGAVPDTQYF. The chain combines TRBV7-9 with TRBJ2-3; D perhaps matches TRBD2 (7 bases). The germline V and J ends were trimmed by 1 base and 4 bases, with 15 bases remaining between them. This CDR3 has 16 residues. Looked up from germline, CDR1 is SEHNR and CDR2 is FQNEAQ (reference sequence).

The CDR3 spells CATSSEGVTGELFF. The CDR3 DNA reads TGTGCCACCAGCAGCGAGGGGGTAACCGGGGAGCTGTTTTTT. J is TRBJ2-2 and V is TRBV15; D is perhaps TRBD1 (6 bases). Trimming shortened V by 3 bases and J by 5 bases, and 10 bases separated the two germline ends. CDR1 and CDR2 from the germline V gene are LNHNV and YYDKDF (reference sequence). This CDR3 is built from 14 residues.

CDR3 nucleotides: TGTGCCAGCAGCTTATACGACAGGTCGGATAATGGCTACACCTTC. This gives the protein CASSLYDRSDNGYTF. J is TRBJ1-2 and V is TRBV7-9, with D tentatively TRBD1 (6 bases). Germline loops: CDR1 SEHNR, CDR2 FQNEAQ (reference sequence). The V end lost 2 bases, the J end lost 6 bases, and 16 bases lay between the germline ends. CDR3 size: 15 residues.

The CDR3 bases are TGTGCCAGCAGCTCCCGCCCACAAGGGGAGGCTTTCTTT. Residues: CASSSRPQGEAFF. The chain joins TRBV7-3 to TRBJ1-1; possible D gene TRBD1, 5 bases. The CDR3 contains 13 residues. V lost 4 bases to trimming and J lost 11 bases, with 17 bases between them. The germline CDR1 and CDR2 sequences are SGHTA and FQGTGA.

On this clonotype: Its ends do not fully match the called genes, so a read error is possible. The V call is TRBV5-1, the J call TRBJ2-6; no definite D call. Germline-derived CDR1 and CDR2 are SGHRS and YFSETQ. This CDR3 comprises 16 residues. CDR3 in DNA: TGTGCCAGCAGCTTAGTCGGAAGCTCTGGGGCCAACGTCCTGACTTTC. It translates to CASSLVGSSGANVLTF.

The chain carries TRBV6-2 or TRBV6-3 and TRBJ2-7; D not resolved. The CDR3 totals 14 residues. V dropped 4 bases and J dropped 2 bases, with 12 bases sitting between them. The germline gives CDR1 MNHEY, CDR2 SVGEGT. The CDR3 protein is CASSFSERTYEQYF. CDR3 in DNA: TGTGCCAGCAGTTTCTCCGAGCGTACCTACGAGCAGTACTTC.

Comment on this clonotype: Germline is not matched at one junction end, which may reflect a read error. V is TRBV4-1 and J is TRBJ2-5, with unresolved D. CDR1 is MGHRA, CDR2 YSYEKL, per germline. There are 13 residues in the CDR3. CDR3 region: CASSQEGLETQYF. The CDR3 nucleotides are TGTGCCAGCAGCCAAGAAGGTCTTGAGACCCAGTACTTC.

The chain combines TRBV20-1 with TRBJ1-6; 9 bases are shared with TRBD1. This CDR3 contains 13 residues. V shed 3 bases and J 6 bases; nucleotides not matched to a gene: 0. Germline values: CDR1 DFQATT, CDR2 SNEGSKA (reference sequence). CDR3: CSARTGGNSPLHF. The CDR3 DNA follows: TGCAGTGCTAGGACAGGGGGTAATTCACCCCTCCACTTT.

The chain employs TRBV7-3 and TRBJ2-3, with 7 bases identical to TRBD1. The CDR3 has 17 residues. The germline V gene encodes CDR1 SGHTA and CDR2 FQGTGA. After removal of 3 bases from V and 0 bases from J, the junction contained 9 bases not matched to a gene. CDR3 nucleotide sequence: TGTGCCAGCAGCTTGTTGGTTGGGACAGATAGCACAGATACGCAGTATTTT. It translates to CASSLLVGTDSTDTQYF.

The V gene is TRBV12-3 or TRBV12-4, the J gene TRBJ2-7; the D call may be TRBD1 or TRBD2 (5 bases each). Trimming stripped 5 bases from V and 1 base from J, with 12 bases between. The CDR3 has 14 amino acids. This CDR3 is CASSMDGASYEQYF. The CDR3 DNA reads TGTGCCAGCAGTATGGACGGGGCTTCCTACGAGCAGTACTTC.

A single count supports this clonotype. The chain combines TRBV2 with TRBJ1-5, with 9 bases fitting TRBD1. Germline CDR1 reads SNHLY; CDR2 reads FYNNEI. The trim removed 4 bases at V and 6 bases at J, leaving 7 bases unmatched. The CDR3 totals 15 residues. Here the CDR3 reads CASSALQGASQPQHF. In DNA, the CDR3 is TGTGCCAGCAGTGCTTTACAGGGGGCCAGTCAGCCCCAGCATTTT.

V usage is TRBV7-9 and J usage is TRBJ1-6; perhaps TRBD1 as D (6 bases). The CDR3 spans 15 residues. Germline-derived CDR1 and CDR2 are SEHNR and FQNEAQ (reference sequence). Trimming left V 3 bases short and J 8 bases short, with 14 bases between. The CDR3 region has the DNA TGTGCCAGCAGCTTTGTCTCAGGGGTGGATTCACCCCTCCACTTT. This codes for CASSFVSGVDSPLHF.

This chain links TRBV7-2 with TRBJ1-6; D may be TRBD1 (5 bases). The CDR3 consists of 15 residues. Per the germline V gene, CDR1 is SGHTA and CDR2 is FQGNSA. Trimming took 3 bases from V and 10 from J, leaving 16 bases between them. The CDR3 DNA sequence: TGTGCCAGCAGCTTTCAGGGAAGCGGCGTATCACCCCTCCACTTT. Encoded protein: CASSFQGSGVSPLHF.

The genes are TRBV25-1 and TRBJ2-7; possibly TRBD1 for D (5 bases). CDR1 is MGHDK and CDR2 is SYGVNS in the germline V gene. Trimming shortened V by 9 bases and J by 1 base, and 13 bases separated the two germline ends. The CDR3 has 13 amino acids. The CDR3 loop reads CASSTAGSYEQYF. The CDR3 nucleotides read TGTGCCAGTAGTACCGCAGGGTCCTACGAGCAGTACTTC.

The chain couples TRBV6-6 to TRBJ2-7; 7 bases are a match to TRBD1. There are 14 residues in the CDR3. Trimming removed 5 bases from V and 2 bases from J; junction bases left unmatched: 6. Germline CDR1 is MNHNY and CDR2 is SVGAGI (reference sequence). The chain's CDR3 is CASSADRVAYEQYF. The CDR3 DNA reads TGTGCCAGCAGTGCCGACAGGGTGGCCTACGAGCAGTACTTC.

As for this clonotype: An end of the junction differs from the germline gene, which may be a read error. The chain links TRBV24-1 to TRBJ2-1; 7 positions agree with TRBD2. Germline V lookup: CDR1 KGHDR, CDR2 SFDVKD. This CDR3 is 18 amino acids long. The CDR3 reads CASSYSRGGAAVVNEQFF. CDR3 nucleotide sequence: TGTGCCAGCAGTTACTCGAGGGGAGGGGCAGCAGTCGTCAATGAGCAGTTCTTC.